This T cell receptor (beta chain) appears in the sequencing data of a study of molecular identifiers for immune sequencing clone quantification. Background on the study: Replicates partitioned RNA from approximately 20,000 or 98,000 naive CD8 cells into five parts, sequencing four. The study, taken as a whole, reports: Under 1% of molecules in naive cells, but over 97% of effector molecules, belonged to clones above 20 RNA copies.

The CD8+CD4-CCR7+CD45RA+ phenotype defined the sorted naive CD8 T cells. Per germline, CDR1 DFQATT and CDR2 SNEGSKA (reference sequence). With V trimmed by 6 bases and J by 2 bases, 15 bases remained unmatched. This CDR3 is built from 16 residues. Comments on this clonotype: The antigen remains undetermined.

TCRdb processed the PCR reads anew with MiXCR; each CDR3 protein has one entry. In the table there are approximately 500,000 distinct CDR3 sequences, about a fifth of which are singletons. The gene calls are TRBV20-1 and TRBJ2-5, with 7 bases lining up with TRBD2. What was sequenced was naive CD8+ T cells from blood, with Jurkat cell RNA spiked in. Subset meaning: FACS-sorted CD8+CD4-CCR7+CD45RA+ naive T cells. This TCR derives from a human donor in good health. Some libraries in this study had Jurkat cell RNA spiked in. For the CDR3, the DNA is TGCAGTGCCCTCCTGACTAGCAGGGCCTTTCAAGAGACCCAGTACTTC. Residues: CSALLTSRAFQETQYF.